Sequencing of this T cell receptor beta chain was carried out in a study of blood T cell repertoires in COVID-19. For the study at large: Samples representing acute and convalescent COVID-19 were sourced from the United States, Italy and Spain. T cells, B-cell-depleted T cells, or PBMCs supplied cDNA or gDNA.

The method was immunoSEQ multiplex PCR; TCRdb's version includes in-frame clones alone and lacks a portion of them. The table shows about 96,000 clones, with about four fifths occurring only once. The sample consisted of peripheral blood. This TCR derives from a woman aged 55-75 years with acute or convalescent COVID-19.

CDR3 region: CASSVGDSSGNTIYF. CDR3 bases: TGTGCCAGCAGCGTAGGGGACAGCTCTGGAAACACCATATATTTT. The V call is TRBV9, the J call TRBJ1-3, with 7 bases that match TRBD1. V was clipped by 0 bases and J by 0 bases; unmatched bases: 0. Germline assignment: CDR1 SGDLS and CDR2 YYNGEE. The CDR3 is made up of 15 amino acids.